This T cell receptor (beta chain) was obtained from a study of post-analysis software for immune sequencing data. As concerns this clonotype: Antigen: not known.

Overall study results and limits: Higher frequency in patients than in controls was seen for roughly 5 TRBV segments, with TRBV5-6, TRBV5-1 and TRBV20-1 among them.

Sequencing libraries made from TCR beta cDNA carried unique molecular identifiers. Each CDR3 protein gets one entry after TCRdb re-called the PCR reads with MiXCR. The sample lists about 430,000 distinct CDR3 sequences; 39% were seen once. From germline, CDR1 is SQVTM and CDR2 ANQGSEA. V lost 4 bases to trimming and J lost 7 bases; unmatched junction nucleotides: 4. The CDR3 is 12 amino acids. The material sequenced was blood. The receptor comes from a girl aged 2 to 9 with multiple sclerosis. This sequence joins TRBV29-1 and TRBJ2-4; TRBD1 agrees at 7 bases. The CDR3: CSVADRVNIQYF. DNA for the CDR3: TGCAGCGTTGCCGACAGGGTTAACATTCAGTACTTC.